This entry is about one T cell receptor (beta chain). Its target is not known. This CDR3 comprises 13 residues. Germline assignment: CDR1 MDHEN and CDR2 SYDVKM. Trimming at V came to 8 bases and at J to 4 bases, leaving 5 bases not matched to a gene. This entry is derived from a study of cytomegalovirus exposure and HLA in healthy donors. Findings and caveats of the study: Fewer than 20,000 TCR beta sequences were associated with HLA alleles at 0.05 false discovery rate in a later analysis. The study assumed roughly uniform donor sequencing depth for presence/absence analyses. Earlier results showed most TCR beta V segments being productive about 90% or about 30% of the time.

The PCR ran on 60 Vbeta and 13 Jbeta primers. TCRdb's copy holds only in-frame clones and misses some; the assay was immunoSEQ multiplex PCR. The sample consists of approximately 150,000 clones, 84% of them appearing once. This clonotype originated in a young man in good health and CMV-seronegative. V is TRBV28 and J is TRBJ2-7, with 10 bases fitting TRBD1. The specimen sequenced was PBMCs. The DNA of the CDR3 is TGTGCCAGCTCAGGGACAGGGGTTTACGAGCAGTACTTC. Its translation: CASSGTGVYEQYF. Full variable domain (rest looked up from reference TRBV28 and TRBJ2-7): DVKVTQSSRYLVKRTGEKVFLECVQDMDHENMFWYRQDPGLGLRLIYFSYDVKMKEKGDIPEGYSVSREKKERFSLILESASTNQTSMYLCASSGTGVYEQYFGPGTRLTVT.